This TCR beta chain was identified in a study of cytomegalovirus exposure and HLA in healthy donors. Study at large: Both the 120 validation repertoires and the approximately 700 first-cohort repertoires used the same platform, as reported by a later analysis.

Separation from the roughly 700-subject first cohort characterized the roughly 130-subject validation cohort, to which the donors belonged. Study-level results: Testing in vitro showed a few CMV-associated chains specific for CMV antigens. The listing of fewer than 200 TCR beta chains classed them as cytomegalovirus-associated.

Notes on this clone: Its antigen is unidentified.

The data were produced by immunoSEQ multiplex PCR, yet TCRdb's version contains in-frame clones alone and is incomplete. Counted here are approximately 170,000 clones, roughly 83% occurring once; the ten biggest clones make up around 9.6%. Germline trimming cut 3 bases from V and 5 bases from J; bases unmatched to any gene: 10. There are 16 residues in the CDR3. CDR1 is GTSNPN and CDR2 is SVGIG in the germline V gene (reference sequence). Sequencing input: PBMCs. This chain links TRBV30 with TRBJ2-5; 12 bases map to TRBD2. This clonotype was obtained from a man aged 25 to 40 in good health and CMV-seropositive. The CDR3 bases are TGTGCCTGGAGAACAGGACTAGCGGGGAGCGGGGAGACCCAGTACTTC. This gives the protein CAWRTGLAGSGETQYF.